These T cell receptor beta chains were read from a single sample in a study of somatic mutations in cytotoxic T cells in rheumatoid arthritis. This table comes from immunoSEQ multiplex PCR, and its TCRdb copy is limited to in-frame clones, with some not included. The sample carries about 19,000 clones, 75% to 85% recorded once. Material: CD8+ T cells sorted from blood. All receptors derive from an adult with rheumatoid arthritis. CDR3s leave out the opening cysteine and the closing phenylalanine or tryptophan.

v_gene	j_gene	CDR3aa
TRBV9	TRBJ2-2	ASKGSSGELF
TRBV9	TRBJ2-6	ASAGGSGANVLT
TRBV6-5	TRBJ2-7	ASSYDGGLAYEQY
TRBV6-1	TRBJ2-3	ASSTGTGGSDTQY
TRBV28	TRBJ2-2	ASSPRTWTDPQDGTTGELF
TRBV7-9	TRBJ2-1	ASILAAGPYNEQF
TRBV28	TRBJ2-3	ASSLLRDLQGTQY
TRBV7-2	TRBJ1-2	ATTTGTGGFPYGYT
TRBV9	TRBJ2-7	ASSVGARNSYEQY
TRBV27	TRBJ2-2	ASSSLSGTGELF
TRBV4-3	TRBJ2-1	ASSQKGQGGLNEQF
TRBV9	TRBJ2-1	ASSVASGRGNEQF
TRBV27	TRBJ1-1	ASSLSYNTEAF
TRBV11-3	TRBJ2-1	ASSRTSPNEQF
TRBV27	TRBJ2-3	ASSFLASGSSADTQY
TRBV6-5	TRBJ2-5	ASSYSRGLQETQY
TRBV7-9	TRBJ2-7	ASSLPMGSASSYEQY
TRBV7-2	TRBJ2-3	ASSLNPALGTDTQY
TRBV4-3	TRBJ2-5	ASSQEVGGGETQY
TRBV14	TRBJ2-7	ASSHGGSAYEQY
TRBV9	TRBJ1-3	ASSHRTGNTIY
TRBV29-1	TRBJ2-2	SVEDTGELF
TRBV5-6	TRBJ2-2	ASSSYTYTGELF
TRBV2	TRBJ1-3	ASIHRGATGNTIY
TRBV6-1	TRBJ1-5	ASSAWDTSGYQPQH
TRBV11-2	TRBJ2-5	ASSRRTGLQETQY
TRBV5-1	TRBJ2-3	ASNGGRFSTDTQY
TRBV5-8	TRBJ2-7	ASSSYEQY
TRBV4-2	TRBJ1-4	ASSQEDRAGEKLF
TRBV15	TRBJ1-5	ATSRGRENQPQH
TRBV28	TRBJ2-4	ASIRQPIAKNIQY
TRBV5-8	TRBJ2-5	ASSLAPHDARDRDGETQY
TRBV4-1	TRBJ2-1	ASSSSNVGEQF
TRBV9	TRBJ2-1	ASSVPSGGSYNEQF
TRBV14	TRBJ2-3	ASSQGGATTDTQY
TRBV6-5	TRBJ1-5	AIGKSQPQH
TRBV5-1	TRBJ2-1	ASSLRGAGYNEQF
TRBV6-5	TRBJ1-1	ASSYSSLLNTEAF
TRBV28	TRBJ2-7	ASSKGVGYEQY
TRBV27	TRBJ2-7	ASSTSSYEQY
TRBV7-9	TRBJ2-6	ASDDPLGPGANVLT
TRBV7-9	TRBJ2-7	ASSHPRGLAGKYEQY
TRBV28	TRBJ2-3	ASSPDKDYTDTQY
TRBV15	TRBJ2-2	ATSRDRGRVNTGELF
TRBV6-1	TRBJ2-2	ASSYDRGHTGELF
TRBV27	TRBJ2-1	ASSLSLYNEQF
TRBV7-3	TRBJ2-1	ASSSTSYNEQF
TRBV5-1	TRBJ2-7	ASSLGYSGTRHHEQY
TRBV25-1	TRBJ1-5	ASSECTGNSNQPQH
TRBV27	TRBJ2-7	ASSHRQGDEQY
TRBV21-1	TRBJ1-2	ASRATLERGYT
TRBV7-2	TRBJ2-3	ASSLTSGTDTQY